This T cell receptor beta chain was observed in a study of T cell repertoires in cytomegalovirus infection (dated 2019 in TCRdb). Some background on the complete study: Alongside well-studied HLA-B-restricted epitopes, the peptide stimulations were aimed at recently identified HLA-C-restricted CMV epitopes, whose presentation resists viral immunomodulation. The HLA type of each donor mattered for the analysis, because public TCR beta signatures pointed to carriage of CMV infection along with the matching HLA type. Broad study findings and their caveats: Carriers of CMV infection plus the relevant HLA type were discriminated by the cumulative frequency of public TCR beta family members in the study cohort and in an independent approximately 340-donor cohort. The ex vivo response was dominated by HLA-C-restricted CMV-specific TCR beta clonotypes, which also provided the single most frequent clonotype in two of eight donors.

The CDR3 spans 17 residues, from the cysteine through the phenylalanine. This entry keeps only the CDR3 DNA: 51 bases, framed from base 1. Reading the germline V gene (reference sequence) gives CDR1 MNHEY and CDR2 SMNVEV. V lost 6 bases and J lost 4 bases, and the count of bases not matched to a germline gene is 12. The meaning of the sample's treatment or condition label: in vitro stimulation with specific CMV peptide epitopes to enrich CMV-specific T cells. The listed sequencing device is Illumina HiSeq 1500. TCRdb cleaned the public reads at Q25 with fastp, built clones with MiXCR and kept in-frame beta chains. Each record represents a unique CDR3 protein, reported with the most common genes and DNA among its rows. This sample gives about 69,000 distinct CDR3 sequences in total; 25% to 30% of them show up just once. The leading ten clones occupy 50% to 65% of the sample. This clonotype was found a few times. Its antigen is not yet known. Per-nucleotide qualities are absent, and no much larger clonotype sits a single base away.

The clonotype comes from a human donor in good health (CMV status not recorded). Some clones in this sample may be carry-over from other donors' samples. The V gene is TRBV27 and the J gene is TRBJ2-5; 12 middle bases align to TRBD2. The sample was CD8+ T cells from cultured PBMCs, taken from culture after CMV antigen stimulation. Read as DNA, the sequence is TGTGCCAGCAGCTCTTGGACTAGCGGGATGCTTGGAGAGACCCAGTACTTC. It is translated as CASSSWTSGMLGETQYF.